This TCR beta chain was sequenced during a study of blood T cell repertoires in COVID-19. Study-wide context: The study drew acute and convalescent COVID-19 samples from the United States, Italy and Spain. Nucleic acid was either cDNA or gDNA, and it came from T cells, B-cell-depleted T cells, or PBMCs.

Authors' data handling: Amplification of reference gene primers was used by the study to estimate nucleated cell counts. Sequencing used immunoSEQ multiplex PCR; TCRdb keeps in-frame clones, though not all of them. That table gives V, J and clone size, and the DNA gave D and trimming. The sample carries 200,000 to 300,000 clones, just under 85% recorded once. Germline V gene lookup returns CDR1 MNHEY and CDR2 SMNVEV (reference sequence). This CDR3 comprises 14 residues. Losses at the gene ends were 5 bases for V and 4 bases for J; bases not matched to a gene: 6. Notes on this clone: This sample also contains other DNA sequences that code for the same CDR3.

The clonotype originates from a man aged 50-60 years with acute or convalescent COVID-19. The specimen was peripheral blood. The V and J genes are TRBV27 and TRBJ1-1; 8 bases align to TRBD1. For the CDR3, the DNA is TGTGCCAGCAGTCTCGACAGGGGACGCACTGAAGCTTTCTTT. Protein: CASSLDRGRTEAFF.